Below, 27 T cell receptor beta chains from the same sample are listed, as sequenced in a study of cytotoxic CD8 clonotypes in ibrutinib-treated CLL. TCRdb's table, derived via immunoSEQ multiplex PCR, lists solely in-frame clones and lacks some. The sample has about 160,000 clones; around 84% are singletons. Source: PBMCs, taken after 12 months of ibrutinib treatment. The receptor set was obtained from a human donor with chronic lymphocytic leukemia.

The chain joins TRBV7-3 to TRBJ2-6; D could derive from TRBD1 or TRBD2 (5 bases each). The CDR3 extends over 18 amino acids. Trimming removed 6 bases from V and 0 bases from J, with 18 bases in between. Per the germline V gene, CDR1 is SGHTA and CDR2 is FQGTGA. The CDR3 DNA is TGTGCCAGCAGTTTCTACGGGACGCCCAGCTCTGGGGCCAACGTCCTGACTTTC. Its protein product is CASSFYGTPSSGANVLTF.

This clone was counted only a few times. The chain couples TRBV28 to TRBJ2-7, with TRBD1 matching over 9 bases. Trimming took 2 bases from V and 4 from J; bases not matched to a gene: 6. CDR1 is MDHEN and CDR2 is SYDVKM in the germline V gene. CDR3 length: 15 amino acids. CDR3 DNA: TGTGCCAGCAGTTTACCTTCACAGGGGGCATACGAGCAGTACTTC. It yields the protein CASSLPSQGAYEQYF.

A few counts support this clone. The rearrangement uses TRBV5-6 and TRBJ1-1, with D unclear. The germline V and J ends were trimmed by 3 bases and 11 bases, with 14 bases remaining between them. Germline V CDR1 and CDR2: SGHDT, YYEEEE. The CDR3 consists of 12 residues. The CDR3 sequence: CASSYRTVGAFF. The CDR3 nucleotides read TGTGCCAGCAGCTACCGGACGGTGGGGGCTTTCTTT.

The chain uses TRBV10-1 and TRBJ2-3, with a tentative D call TRBD2 (7 bases). V lost 3 bases to trimming and J lost 5 bases, with 15 bases between them. The CDR3 is made up of 15 amino acids. Germline V lookup: CDR1 WNHNN, CDR2 SYGVQD (reference sequence). CDR3 sequence (DNA): TGCGCCAGCAGTGATGCGAGGGGGGGCCGAGATACGCAGTATTTT. Its protein is CASSDARGGRDTQYF.

This clone occurred once. V gene TRBV6-1 combines with J gene TRBJ2-7, with 8 bases fitting TRBD1. CDR3 size: 14 residues. V lost 3 bases and J lost 4; bases outside the gene matches: 5. CDR1 and CDR2 from the germline V gene are MNHNS and SASEGT. The CDR3 loop reads CASSDQGAGYEQYF. The CDR3 nucleotides read TGTGCCAGCAGTGACCAGGGGGCAGGGTACGAGCAGTACTTC.

V usage is TRBV11-3 and J usage is TRBJ2-7; 7 nucleotides match TRBD2. Germline V gene data show CDR1 as SGHNT and CDR2 as YENEEA. The CDR3 consists of 15 residues. V dropped 5 bases and J dropped 4; count of bases not matched to a gene: 11. The CDR3 region is CASSRGELAGYEQYF. As DNA, the CDR3 is TGTGCCAGCAGCCGCGGGGAATTAGCGGGTTACGAGCAGTACTTC. Variable domain in full (rest from reference TRBV11-3 and TRBJ2-7): EAGVVQSPRYKIIEKKQPVAFWCNPISGHNTLYWYLQNLGQGPELLIRYENEEAVDDSQLPKDRFSAERLKGVDSTLKIQPAELGDSAVYLCASSRGELAGYEQYFGPGTRLTVT.

This chain uses TRBV5-4 with TRBJ2-1; D not certain. Germline CDR1 and CDR2: SGHNT and YYREEE (reference sequence). This CDR3 comprises 11 residues. V lost 3 bases and J 4 bases, leaving 2 bases between the germline ends. The CDR3 here is CASSSYNEQFF. The CDR3 coding sequence is TGTGCCAGCAGCTCGTACAATGAGCAGTTCTTC.

This clone was counted ten times or more. The genes are TRBV6-6 and TRBJ2-7, with 12 bases lining up with TRBD2. The J segment lost 2 bases and the V segment lost 4 bases, leaving 6 bases of the junction unmatched. The V gene's germline CDR1 is MNHNY and CDR2 SVGAGI (reference sequence). This CDR3 spans 16 amino acids. The CDR3 coding sequence is TGTGCCAGCAGTTCCCCACTAGCGGGAGGTGCCTACGAGCAGTACTTC. Amino acids: CASSSPLAGGAYEQYF.

With respect to this clone: The identical CDR3 is also encoded by other nucleotide sequences in the sample. This chain uses TRBV7-9 with TRBJ1-4, with no clear D. This CDR3 region has 14 residues. Germline CDR1 SEHNR, CDR2 FQNEAQ (reference sequence). Trimming took 5 bases from V and 5 from J, leaving 12 bases between them. The CDR3 spells CASSATGINEKLFF. The CDR3 DNA sequence: TGTGCCAGCAGCGCGACGGGGATCAATGAAAAACTGTTTTTT.

As to this clone: The germline gene is not matched at one end of the junction; a read error may be the cause. The chain combines TRBV9 with TRBJ1-2; the D is unclear. Germline V CDR1 and CDR2: SGDLS, YYNGEE. The CDR3 is 15 residues long. The chain's CDR3 is CASSVVGKGGTRFDF. The CDR3 nucleotides read TGTGCCAGCAGCGTAGTTGGGAAGGGCGGCACTAGGTTCGACTTC.

The count of this clone is one. The chain uses TRBV7-8 and TRBJ1-2; D remains unclear. The ends were cut back, 3 bases at V and 3 bases at J, with 8 bases in the middle. Germline CDR1 SGHVS, CDR2 FQNEAQ. This CDR3 region has 13 residues. CDR3 loop: CASSFQDYYGYTF. Written as DNA, the CDR3 is TGTGCCAGCAGCTTTCAGGACTACTATGGCTACACCTTC.

The chain links TRBV7-9 to TRBJ2-1, with unresolved D. V dropped 5 bases and J dropped 4 bases, with 21 bases sitting between them. Per germline, CDR1 SEHNR and CDR2 FQNEAQ (reference sequence). This CDR3 contains 17 residues. The CDR3: CASSPRAVKGTYNEQFF. The CDR3 DNA follows: TGTGCCAGCAGCCCCCGGGCAGTCAAAGGAACTTACAATGAGCAGTTCTTC.

The rearrangement uses TRBV7-2 and TRBJ1-2; 9 nucleotides agree with TRBD1. Germline assignment: CDR1 SGHTA and CDR2 FQGNSA. With V trimmed by 5 bases and J by 3 bases, 7 bases remained unmatched. The CDR3 is 15 residues long. This CDR3 is CASSNHRGRDYGYTF. In nucleotides, the CDR3 is TGTGCCAGCAGCAACCACAGGGGGCGCGACTATGGCTACACCTTC.

This clone was counted only a few times. This chain links TRBV5-1 with TRBJ2-7; TRBD1 or TRBD2 may be the D gene (6 bases each). The V and J ends lost 0 bases and 1 base respectively, with 17 bases between them. Germline V gene data show CDR1 as SGHRS and CDR2 as YFSETQ. The CDR3 is 17 amino acids. This CDR3 reads CASSLGGSGARSYEQYF. The CDR3 DNA follows: TGCGCCAGCAGCTTGGGGGGCTCGGGGGCCCGATCCTACGAGCAGTACTTC.

This clone was seen a single time. In nucleotides, the CDR3 is TGTGCCAGCAGTTTAGCCGGGGACCTACGGTACGAGCAGTACTTC. Its protein is CASSLAGDLRYEQYF. The chain is built from TRBV27 and TRBJ2-7, with D perhaps given as TRBD1 or TRBD2 (5 bases each). This CDR3 contains 15 residues. V was pared by 2 bases and J by 4 bases, with 15 bases between. Looked up from germline, CDR1 is MNHEY and CDR2 is SMNVEV (reference sequence).

V is TRBV28 and J is TRBJ1-1; the D gene is possibly TRBD1 (6 bases). Deletions cut 7 bases from V and 0 bases from J, with 12 bases between. The CDR3 consists of 14 residues. CDR1 is MDHEN, CDR2 SYDVKM, per germline. The chain's CDR3 is CASNGGGMNTEAFF. The CDR3 DNA is TGTGCCAGCAATGGGGGCGGGATGAACACTGAAGCTTTCTTT.

The chain has TRBV2 and TRBJ2-7; TRBD2 aligns across 11 bases. The CDR3 totals 13 residues. Germline lookup yields CDR1 SNHLY and CDR2 FYNNEI. J was trimmed by 4 bases and V by 8 bases; bases with no gene match: 4. This CDR3 is CASHLAGGYEQYF. The CDR3 coding sequence is TGTGCCAGCCATCTAGCGGGAGGATACGAGCAGTACTTC.

This chain joins TRBV2 and TRBJ2-3; 9 nucleotides match TRBD1. The V gene end was trimmed by 8 bases and the J gene end by 4 bases; junction bases not matched to a gene: 7. CDR3 length: 14 residues. Germline values: CDR1 SNHLY, CDR2 FYNNEI. This chain's CDR3 is CASSRDREADTQYF. CDR3 DNA: TGTGCCAGCTCAAGGGACAGGGAGGCAGATACGCAGTATTTT.

V gene TRBV5-4 combines with J gene TRBJ2-1; TRBD1 is a possible D gene (6 bases). Germline CDR1 reads SGHNT; CDR2 reads YYREEE (reference sequence). V lost 4 bases and J 0 bases, leaving 8 bases between the germline ends. This CDR3 has 14 amino acids. CDR3 protein: CASSQQGSYNEQFF. CDR3 nucleotide sequence: TGTGCCAGCAGCCAACAGGGCTCCTACAATGAGCAGTTCTTC.

The rearrangement uses TRBV29-1 and TRBJ2-5, with D perhaps TRBD1 (5 bases). V lost 1 base and J 5 bases, leaving 8 bases between the germline ends. The CDR3 covers 12 residues. CDR1 and CDR2 (germline): SQVTM, ANQGSEA. DNA for the CDR3: TGCAGCGTTGAAGGACAGAGGGAGACCCAGTACTTC. Translated, it gives CSVEGQRETQYF.

This chain joins TRBV18 and TRBJ1-1; 9 nucleotides align to TRBD1. Looked up from germline, CDR1 is KGHSH and CDR2 is LQKENI. The CDR3 totals 16 residues. V shed 3 bases, J shed 1 base, and the junction held 6 bases outside the gene matches. CDR3 nucleotide sequence: TGTGCCAGCTCACCCCGGGACAGGGTTTCGAACACTGAAGCTTTCTTT. Translation gives CASSPRDRVSNTEAFF.

This clone occurred a few times. CDR3: CASRSGGEPQHF. In nucleotides, the CDR3 is TGTGCCAGCAGATCGGGGGGGGAGCCCCAGCATTTT. V gene TRBV2 combines with J gene TRBJ1-5, with TRBD1 as a possible D gene (5 bases). The CDR3 contains 12 residues. Germline assignment: CDR1 SNHLY and CDR2 FYNNEI. V was trimmed by 6 bases and J by 8 bases, leaving 11 bases between them. The full variable domain, in which reference TRBV2 and TRBJ1-5 provide the parts outside the CDR3, is EPEVTQTPSHQVTQMGQEVILRCVPISNHLYFYWYRQILGQKVEFLVSFYNNEISEKSEIFDDQFSVERPDGSNFTLKIRSTKLEDSAMYFCASRSGGEPQHFGDGTRLSIL.

The gene calls are TRBV7-8 and TRBJ1-2; D might be TRBD1 (5 bases). Trimming stripped 2 bases from V and 2 bases from J, with 9 bases between. Germline CDR1 SGHVS, CDR2 FQNEAQ. CDR3 length: 14 residues. In DNA form, the CDR3 reads TGTGCCAGCAGCTTAAGGGACTGGAACTATGGCTACACCTTC. Translating gives CASSLRDWNYGYTF.

As DNA, the CDR3 is TGTGCCAGCAGTTTATCTCTAGCGGGAGTGGGAGAGACCCAGTACTTC. Amino acids: CASSLSLAGVGETQYF. The rearrangement joins TRBV28 to TRBJ2-5; 10 nucleotides align to TRBD2. The V gene's germline CDR1 is MDHEN and CDR2 SYDVKM. Trimming took 1 base from V and 4 from J; bases not matched to a gene: 6. The CDR3 covers 16 residues. The full variable domain, with the rest looked up from reference TRBV28 and TRBJ2-5, is DVKVTQSSRYLVKRTGEKVFLECVQDMDHENMFWYRQDPGLGLRLIYFSYDVKMKEKGDIPEGYSVSREKKERFSLILESASTNQTSMYLCASSLSLAGVGETQYFGPGTRLLVL.

This rearrangement joins TRBV28 to TRBJ2-2; D remains unclear. V was pared by 7 bases and J by 6 bases, with 12 bases between. The CDR3 is 13 amino acids. Germline-derived CDR1 and CDR2 are MDHEN and SYDVKM. CDR3 coding DNA: TGTGCCAGCAAGCCTAGTTTGTCCGGGGAGCTGTTTTTT. It specifies CASKPSLSGELFF.

The gene calls are TRBV7-9 and TRBJ2-1; D is possibly TRBD1 (6 bases). V lost 4 bases to trimming and J lost 5 bases, with 18 bases between them. The germline V gene encodes CDR1 SEHNR and CDR2 FQNEAQ (reference sequence). The CDR3 is made up of 16 amino acids. CDR3 region: CASSSRIHDRNNEQFF. The CDR3 nucleotides read TGTGCCAGCAGCTCCCGAATACACGACAGGAACAATGAGCAGTTCTTC. Drawing the rest from reference TRBV7-9 and TRBJ2-1, the complete variable domain is DTGVSQNPRHKITKRGQNVTFRCDPISEHNRLYWYRQTLGQGPEFLTYFQNEAQLEKSRLLSDRFSAERPKGSFSTLEIQRTEQGDSAMYLCASSSRIHDRNNEQFFGPGTRLTVL.

This clone turned up a few times. The chain links TRBV4-2 to TRBJ2-5, with 11 bases lining up with TRBD2. The CDR3 is 17 residues long. Trimming took 1 base from V and 9 from J; bases not matched to a gene: 13. Germline loops: CDR1 LGHNA, CDR2 YNFKEQ. CDR3: CASSQGVGASGGWAQYF. In nucleotides, the CDR3 is TGTGCCAGCAGCCAAGGTGTCGGCGCTAGCGGGGGGTGGGCCCAGTACTTC.